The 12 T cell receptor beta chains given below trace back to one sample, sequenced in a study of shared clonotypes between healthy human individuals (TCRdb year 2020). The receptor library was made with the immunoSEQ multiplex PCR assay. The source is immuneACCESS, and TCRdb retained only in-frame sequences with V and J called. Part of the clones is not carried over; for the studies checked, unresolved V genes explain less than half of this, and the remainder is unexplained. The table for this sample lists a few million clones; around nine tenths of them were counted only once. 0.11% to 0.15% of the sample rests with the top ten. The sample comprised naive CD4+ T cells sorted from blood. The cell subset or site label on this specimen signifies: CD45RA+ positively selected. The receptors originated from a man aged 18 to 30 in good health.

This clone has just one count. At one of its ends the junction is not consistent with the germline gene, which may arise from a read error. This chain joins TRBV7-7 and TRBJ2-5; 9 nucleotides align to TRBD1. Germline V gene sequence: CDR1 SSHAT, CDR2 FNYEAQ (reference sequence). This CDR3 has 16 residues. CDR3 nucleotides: TGTGCTAGCAGCAAGGGAATGGACAGGGGACAGGAGACCCAGTACTTC. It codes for CASSKGMDRGQETQYF. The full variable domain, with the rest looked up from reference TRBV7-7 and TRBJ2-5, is GAGVSQSPRYKVTKRGQDVTLRCDPISSHATLYWYQQALGQGPEFLTYFNYEAQPDKSGLPSDRFSAERPEGSISTLTIQRTEQRDSAMYRCASSKGMDRGQETQYFGPGTRLLVL.

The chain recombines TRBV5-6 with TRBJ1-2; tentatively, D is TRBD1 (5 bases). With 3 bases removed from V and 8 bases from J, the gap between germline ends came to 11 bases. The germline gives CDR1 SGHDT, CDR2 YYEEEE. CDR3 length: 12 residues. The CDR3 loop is CASSSGWGGYTF. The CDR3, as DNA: TGTGCCAGCAGCTCAGGGTGGGGAGGCTACACCTTC.

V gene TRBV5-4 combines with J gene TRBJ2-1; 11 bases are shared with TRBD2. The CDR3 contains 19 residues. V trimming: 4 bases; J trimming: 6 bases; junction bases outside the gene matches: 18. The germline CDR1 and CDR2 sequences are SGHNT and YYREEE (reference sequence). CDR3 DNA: TGTGCCAGCAGCACAGGGGGGCTAGCGGGAGGACACAGGGCCAATGAGCAGTTCTTC. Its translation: CASSTGGLAGGHRANEQFF.

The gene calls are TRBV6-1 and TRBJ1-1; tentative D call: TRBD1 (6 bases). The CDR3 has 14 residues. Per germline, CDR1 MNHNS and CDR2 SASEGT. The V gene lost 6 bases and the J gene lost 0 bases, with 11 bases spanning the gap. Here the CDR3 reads CASRRSGVNTEAFF. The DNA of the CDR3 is TGTGCCAGCAGACGATCAGGGGTGAACACTGAAGCTTTCTTT.

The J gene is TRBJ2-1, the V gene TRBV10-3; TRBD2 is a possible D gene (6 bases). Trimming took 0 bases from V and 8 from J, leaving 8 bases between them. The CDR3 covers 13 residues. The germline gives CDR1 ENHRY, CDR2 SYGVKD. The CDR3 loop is CAISESTSYEQFF. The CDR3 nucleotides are TGTGCCATCAGTGAGTCTACTAGCTATGAGCAGTTCTTC.

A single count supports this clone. The CDR3 region has the DNA TGTGCCAGCAGCGCGGGACAGGGCCCCTATGGCTACACCTTC. It codes for CASSAGQGPYGYTF. The V gene is TRBV9, the J gene TRBJ1-2, with 9 bases that match TRBD1. Germline V lookup: CDR1 SGDLS, CDR2 YYNGEE. V was pared by 3 bases and J by 4 bases, with 4 bases of the junction left unmatched. The length of the CDR3 is 14 residues.

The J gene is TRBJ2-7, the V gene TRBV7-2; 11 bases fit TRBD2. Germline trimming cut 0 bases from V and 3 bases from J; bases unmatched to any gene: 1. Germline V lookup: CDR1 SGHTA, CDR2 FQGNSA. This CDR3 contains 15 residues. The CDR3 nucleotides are TGTGCCAGCAGCTTAGCTAGCGGGGGGGGCTACGAGCAGTACTTC. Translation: CASSLASGGGYEQYF.

DNA for the CDR3: TGTGCCAGCAGCTCAGGGGCGGAAGATGTTGAAGCTTTCTTT. Its protein is CASSSGAEDVEAFF. The J gene is TRBJ1-1, the V gene TRBV11-3, with D possibly being TRBD1 (6 bases). This CDR3 has 14 amino acids. V was cut by 4 bases and J by 7 bases, with 16 bases left in between. Germline V gene data show CDR1 as SGHNT and CDR2 as YENEEA. Filled out from reference TRBV11-3 and TRBJ1-1, the complete variable domain reads EAGVVQSPRYKIIEKKQPVAFWCNPISGHNTLYWYLQNLGQGPELLIRYENEEAVDDSQLPKDRFSAERLKGVDSTLKIQPAELGDSAVYLCASSSGAEDVEAFFGQGTRLTVV.

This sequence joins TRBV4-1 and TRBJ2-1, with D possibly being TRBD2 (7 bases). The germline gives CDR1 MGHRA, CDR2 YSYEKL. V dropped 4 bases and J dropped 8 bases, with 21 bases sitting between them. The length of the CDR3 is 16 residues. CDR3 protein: CASSRSVGGLVDEQFF. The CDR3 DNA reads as TGCGCCAGCAGCCGAAGTGTGGGGGGGCTTGTGGATGAGCAGTTCTTC.

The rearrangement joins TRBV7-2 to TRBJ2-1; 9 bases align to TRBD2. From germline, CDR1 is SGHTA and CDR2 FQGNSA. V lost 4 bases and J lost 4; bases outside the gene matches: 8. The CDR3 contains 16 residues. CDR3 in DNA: TGTGCCAGCAGCTCAGCGGGAGGTTCGTTATACAATGAGCAGTTCTTC. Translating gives CASSSAGGSLYNEQFF.

The CDR3 loop reads CAWSVLQGDHEQYF. CDR3 nucleotide sequence: TGTGCCTGGAGTGTTTTGCAGGGGGACCACGAGCAGTACTTC. The V gene is TRBV30, the J gene TRBJ2-7; TRBD1 matches 7 bases. Trimming cost V 0 bases and J 5 bases; bases outside gene matches: 7. CDR3 length equals 14 residues. CDR1 is GTSNPN and CDR2 is SVGIG in the germline V gene (reference sequence).

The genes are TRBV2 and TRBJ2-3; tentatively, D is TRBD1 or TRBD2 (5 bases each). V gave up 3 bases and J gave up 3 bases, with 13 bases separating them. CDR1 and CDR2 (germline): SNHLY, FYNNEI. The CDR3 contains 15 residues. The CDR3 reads CASSDFGAWTDTQYF. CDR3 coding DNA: TGTGCCAGCAGTGACTTCGGGGCGTGGACAGATACGCAGTATTTT.